The present TCR beta chain was sequenced within a study of cytotoxic CD8 clonotypes in ibrutinib-treated CLL. For this clone: The target antigen is unknown.

The V gene's germline CDR1 is WSHSY and CDR2 SAAADI. This CDR3 spans 16 amino acids. Deletions cut 2 bases from V and 0 bases from J, with 11 bases between. The study, taken as a whole, reports: Sustained-remission and progressing patients had unequal sampling times. Baseline values of clonality outstripped age-matched healthy donors and followed circulating CD8+ T-cell counts.

Targeted sequencing depth ranged from 1 in 200,000 to 1 in 1 million T cells. Sequencing was performed with immunoSEQ multiplex PCR; in TCRdb, only in-frame clones are kept and a portion is missing. This table has a few hundred thousand clones, 70% appearing once. The chain links TRBV10-2 to TRBJ1-5; D uncertain. The sequence was collected from a human donor with chronic lymphocytic leukemia. The sequences come from PBMCs, collected after 24 months of ibrutinib treatment. DNA for the CDR3: TGCGCCAGCAGTGAGCCGTCGGACGTTAGCAATCAGCCCCAGCATTTT. Translation gives CASSEPSDVSNQPQHF.